The TCR beta chain described here comes from a study of cytomegalovirus exposure and HLA in healthy donors. Study outcomes and limitations: What a later analysis showed was that several of the most significant clusters appeared linked to common viral pathogens. Previously analyzed data showed that most TCR beta V segments were productive at a frequency of about 87% or about 30%.

The CDR3 covers 15 residues. Germline CDR1 reads SGHNT; CDR2 reads YENEEA. After removal of 1 base from V and 3 bases from J, the junction contained 6 bases not matched to a gene. This clone was detected once. The antigen remains unidentified. PCR amplification relied on 60 Vbeta primers (plus 13 Jbeta primers). As handled by the study authors: Later, an analysis found roughly 80 million unique TCR beta chains, and 10 million to 11 million of these were shared. The protocol was immunoSEQ multiplex PCR, while the TCRdb copy is restricted to in-frame clones and leaves out a portion. That table furnishes V, J and clone size, whereas the DNA furnished D and trimming. Here the sample spans around 140,000 clones, 78% being singletons.

The rearrangement joins TRBV11-3 to TRBJ2-7; 7 bases line up with TRBD2. What was sequenced was PBMCs. This clonotype was sampled from a middle-aged woman in good health and CMV-seropositive. CDR3 in DNA: TGTGCCAGCAGCTTAGGGGGAGGGAATTACTACGAGCAGTACTTC. Protein sequence: CASSLGGGNYYEQYF.